Below are 15 T cell receptor beta chains sequenced from a single sample in a study of OX40 agonist ivuxolimab in advanced cancers. The table came from immunoSEQ multiplex PCR; TCRdb's copy has only in-frame clones and leaves some out. This sample has some 25,000 clones, with 65% to 90% found just once. The material was CD4+ or CD8+ T cells sorted from blood, obtained in a trial of the OX40 agonist ivuxolimab. Every receptor here comes from an adult with an advanced solid tumor such as melanoma, head and neck, liver or kidney cancer.

The gene calls are TRBV5-1 and TRBJ2-1; 7 bases match TRBD1. The germline V gene has CDR1 SGHRS and CDR2 YFSETQ. Trimming took 5 bases from V and 0 from J; bases not matched to a gene: 14. This CDR3 has 18 amino acids. In nucleotides, the CDR3 is TGCGCCAGCAGGCCCCTAGGAGAACAGGGGAGCTCCTACAATGAGCAGTTCTTC. It yields the protein CASRPLGEQGSSYNEQFF.

The genes are TRBV7-8 and TRBJ1-1; weak D call: TRBD1 (6 bases). The CDR3 consists of 13 residues. Between the trimmed V and J ends, which lost 6 bases and 3 bases, there was a span of 11 bases. Per the germline V gene, CDR1 is SGHVS and CDR2 is FQNEAQ. The DNA of the CDR3 is TGTGCCAGCAGAACGGGGGCGTACACTGAAGCTTTCTTT. Translated: CASRTGAYTEAFF.

The genes are TRBV4-2 and TRBJ2-7, with D possibly TRBD1 on 5 matching bases. CDR3 size: 14 residues. Trimming left V 4 bases short and J 0 bases short, with 10 bases between. Germline values: CDR1 LGHNA, CDR2 YNFKEQ. The DNA for the CDR3 is TGTGCCAGCAGCCCAACCGACAGCTCCTACGAGCAGTACTTC. Translation: CASSPTDSSYEQYF.

The chain couples TRBV27 to TRBJ1-3; D unresolved. The CDR3 is 14 residues long. V was trimmed by 6 bases and J by 2 bases, leaving 11 bases between them. Germline CDR1 reads MNHEY; CDR2 reads SMNVEV (reference sequence). CDR3 DNA sequence: TGTGCCAGCAGAGGAGGGTTGACTGGAAACACCATATATTTT. Amino acids: CASRGGLTGNTIYF.

The rearrangement links TRBV11-2 to TRBJ2-1; 8 bases agree with TRBD2. This CDR3 comprises 15 residues. Germline loops: CDR1 SGHAT, CDR2 FQNNGV. V was pared by 5 bases and J by 3 bases, with 6 bases of the junction left unmatched. CDR3 region: CASSVDAGGYNEQFF. The CDR3 DNA is TGTGCCAGCAGCGTCGACGCGGGGGGCTACAATGAGCAGTTCTTC.

J is TRBJ2-7 and V is TRBV4-2; tentative D call: TRBD2 (6 bases). The CDR3 length is 17 residues. The V and J ends lost 0 bases and 3 bases respectively, with 18 bases between them. Germline V gene data show CDR1 as LGHNA and CDR2 as YNFKEQ. CDR3 bases: TGTGCCAGCAGCCAAGAAACTCCGGGGGAAGGGAGCTACGAGCAGTACTTC. It encodes CASSQETPGEGSYEQYF.

The rearrangement joins TRBV5-4 to TRBJ2-3, with 7 bases identical to TRBD1. The CDR3 has 15 residues. Trimming removed 0 bases from V and 5 bases from J; junction bases left unmatched: 6. Germline lookup yields CDR1 SGHNT and CDR2 YYREEE (reference sequence). CDR3 region: CASSLGGQPQDTQYF. In DNA, the CDR3 is TGTGCCAGCAGCTTGGGGGGACAGCCCCAAGATACGCAGTATTTT.

The chain couples TRBV5-6 to TRBJ1-3; a possible D gene is TRBD1 (6 bases). The CDR3 is made up of 13 amino acids. Trimming removed 4 bases at V and 7 bases at J, with 12 bases between. Germline V gene data show CDR1 as SGHDT and CDR2 as YYEEEE. The CDR3 loop is CASSAGEGNTIYF. CDR3 DNA: TGTGCCAGCAGCGCAGGGGAAGGGAACACCATATATTTT.

This chain joins TRBV14 and TRBJ1-4; tentative D call: TRBD1 (6 bases). The CDR3 covers 14 residues. V lost 4 bases, J lost 6 bases, and 12 bases lay in between. Germline CDR1 and CDR2: SGHDN and FVKESK. CDR3 nucleotides: TGTGCCAGCAGCCGACAGGCAAGTTATGAAAAACTGTTTTTT. It translates to CASSRQASYEKLFF.

The J gene is TRBJ2-7, the V gene TRBV15; 7 nucleotides match TRBD2. Losses at the gene ends were 8 bases for V and 0 bases for J; bases not matched to a gene: 4. CDR1 is LNHNV, CDR2 YYDKDF, per germline (reference sequence). This CDR3 contains 13 residues. The CDR3 DNA sequence: TGTGCCACCGGGCGCGGGAGCTCCTACGAGCAGTACTTC. Protein product: CATGRGSSYEQYF.

This clone is a singleton in its sample. The chain has TRBV11-1 and TRBJ1-3; TRBD1 agrees at 8 bases. Germline CDR1 and CDR2: SGHAT and FQDESV (reference sequence). V gave up 5 bases and J gave up 0 bases; unmatched junction bases: 6. The CDR3 contains 16 residues. The CDR3 coding sequence is TGTGCCAGCAGCGAGACAGGGGACCACTCTGGAAACACCATATATTTT. The encoded protein is CASSETGDHSGNTIYF.

This sequence joins TRBV6-1 and TRBJ2-7; D is undetermined. Germline V gene data show CDR1 as MNHNS and CDR2 as SASEGT. Trimming removed 0 bases at V and 6 bases at J, with 3 bases between. This CDR3 has 11 residues. The CDR3 nucleotides read TGTGCCAGCAGTGAAGCCCCCGAGCAGTACTTC. It specifies CASSEAPEQYF.

The chain uses TRBV15 and TRBJ1-5; 10 positions match TRBD1. The V gene's germline CDR1 is LNHNV and CDR2 YYDKDF (reference sequence). The CDR3 is 16 amino acids. With 5 bases clipped from V and 3 bases from J, the junction kept 7 bases outside the gene matches. CDR3 loop: CATSDRDRGNNQPQHF. Here the CDR3 DNA reads TGTGCCACCAGCGACCGGGACAGGGGTAACAATCAGCCCCAGCATTTT.

This chain uses TRBV27 with TRBJ1-1; D ambiguous. CDR3 size: 13 residues. V was clipped by 3 bases and J by 1 base, with 6 bases between them. In germline, CDR1 is MNHEY, CDR2 SMNVEV (reference sequence). The CDR3 DNA follows: TGTGCCAGCAGTTTTGCCGGGAACACTGAAGCTTTCTTT. This gives the protein CASSFAGNTEAFF.

Only a few counts were recorded for this clone. The genes are TRBV19 and TRBJ2-2; D call uncertain. CDR1 and CDR2 from the germline V gene are LNHDA and SQIVND (reference sequence). The CDR3 has 12 amino acids. The germline V and J ends were trimmed by 3 bases and 5 bases, with 4 bases remaining between them. The CDR3: CASSIGTGELFF. In DNA, the CDR3 is TGTGCCAGTAGTATTGGGACCGGGGAGCTGTTTTTT.